This is a list of T cell receptor beta chains from one sample in a study of blood T cell repertoires in COVID-19. Generated by immunoSEQ multiplex PCR, the TCRdb table keeps only in-frame clones and is missing some. The profile covers 60,000 to 90,000 clones, with 73% appearing a single time and roughly a fifth taken by the ten largest. Sample: peripheral blood. The source of these receptors is a man in his 60s with acute or convalescent COVID-19. The conserved cysteine and the conserved F or W are not part of the CDR3 here. Size is omitted from some rows. Given values are once, few, many or a class for expanded clones.

CDR3,V,size
ASSIFGDRDFNQPQH,TRBV19,few
ASSFPTDSFSRNYGYT,TRBV28,-
ASGTGGVFQPQH,TRBV2,-
ASRRGQGTGELF,TRBV3-1/TRBV3-2,few
ASSSTSGRTGELF,TRBV27,few
ASSPPLAEIYNEQF,TRBV3-1/TRBV3-2,-
ASSIGPSGGYLREQF,TRBV19,-
ASSYNSGNTGELF,TRBV5-1,-
ASVPARQNTEAF,TRBV2,-
ASSLQAGSSYNEQF,TRBV7-8,-
ASSWGDRRNIQY,TRBV5-1,few
ASSFLANRDYNEQF,TRBV13,few
ASSLNTLNEQF,TRBV12-3/TRBV12-4,few
ASSWTSGMGEQY,TRBV27,-
ASSLDSAGSTGELF,TRBV7-7,-
ASSFTVQQY,TRBV28,few
ASSQDPGRFYEQY,TRBV3-1/TRBV3-2,few